This T cell receptor beta chain was captured by sequencing in a study of cytomegalovirus exposure and HLA in healthy donors. The study's findings and limits: Common viral pathogens seemed, in a later analysis, to connect with several of the most significant clusters. Fewer N-insertions (relative to the approximately 670-donor mean) were reportedly seen in an Asian-associated ancestry cluster in a later analysis. Most CMV-associated TCR beta chains appeared HLA-restricted in a later analysis.

A remark on this clone: The antigen remains unidentified.

V lost 5 bases, J lost 6 bases, and 7 bases stayed unmatched. CDR1 SGHVS and CDR2 FQNEAQ come from the germline V gene. This CDR3 spans 15 amino acids. It was with 60 Vbeta and 13 Jbeta primers that the PCR ran. Sequencing was performed with immunoSEQ multiplex PCR; in TCRdb, only in-frame clones are kept and a portion is missing. The sample includes fewer than 150,000 clones, around 73% of them seen just once. The sequenced sample consisted of PBMCs. The source is a middle-aged woman in good health and CMV-seropositive. The V gene is TRBV7-8, the J gene TRBJ2-7; 13 bases are shared with TRBD2. CDR3 nucleotides: TGTGCCAGCAGCCCCGGACTAGCGGGGGAAGGCGAGCAGTACTTC. Encoded protein: CASSPGLAGEGEQYF.